This entry lists 14 T cell receptor beta chains sequenced from one sample in a study of vaccination and CD4 T cells after COVID-19. Treatment given: approximately 9-day PBMC culture with coronavirus spike peptide pools or control peptides (ViraFEST assay). Their antigen targets remain unknown. The Oncomine TCR Beta short-read assay generated sequence data from the DNA of cultured CD4+ T cells. TCRdb called the PCR reads again in MiXCR, with one record for every CDR3 protein. The sample yields approximately 20,000 distinct CDR3 sequences, around 55% seen once. Sequencing was carried out using CD4+ T cells from blood, cultured in vitro. The receptors come from a human donor who had recovered from COVID-19.

This clonotype came up a few times. The chain employs TRBV24-1 and TRBJ2-7; tentatively, D is TRBD1 (6 bases). Germline V gene sequence: CDR1 KGHDR, CDR2 SFDVKD. The CDR3 has 13 residues. Trimming cost V 5 bases and J 7 bases, with 14 bases left between them. CDR3 sequence (DNA): TGTGCCACCAGTGGAGGGGACATCCGGGAGCAGTACTTC. It encodes CATSGGDIREQYF.

V is TRBV28 and J is TRBJ1-2; D perhaps matches TRBD1 (5 bases). Germline V gives CDR1 MDHEN, CDR2 SYDVKM. V was cut by 5 bases and J by 7 bases, with 11 bases left in between. This CDR3 region has 12 residues. CDR3 loop: CASSPPGPGYTF. The CDR3 nucleotides are TGTGCCAGCAGTCCGCCAGGGCCTGGCTACACCTTC.

The chain uses TRBV6-5 and TRBJ2-7, with D uncertain. This CDR3 contains 12 residues. CDR1 and CDR2 from the germline V gene are MNHEY and SVGAGI. Trimming took off 2 bases at V and 6 bases at J, with 8 bases between the two ends. Here the CDR3 reads CASSYRAVEQYF. In DNA, the CDR3 is TGTGCCAGCAGTTACCGGGCTGTCGAGCAGTACTTC.

The chain is built from TRBV12-3 or TRBV12-4 and TRBJ1-1; unclear D gene. This CDR3 is built from 15 residues. Trimming cost V 0 bases and J 0 bases, with 8 bases left between them. CDR3 region: CASSLAVAVNTEAFF. Here the CDR3 DNA reads TGTGCCAGCAGTTTAGCAGTGGCGGTGAACACTGAAGCTTTCTTT.

Concerning this clonotype itself: The junction does not match germline at one end; this may be a read error. The rearrangement joins TRBV7-7 to TRBJ2-3; D is unresolved. The CDR3 runs to 13 residues. Germline V gives CDR1 SSHAT, CDR2 FNYEAQ (reference sequence). CDR3 sequence reads: CASSLNAQDTQYF. CDR3 in DNA: TGTGCTAGCAGCTTAAATGCTCAAGATACGCAGTATTTT.

The chain uses TRBV18 and TRBJ2-6; D is undetermined. Trimming cost V 4 bases and J 0 bases, with 7 bases left between them. CDR3 length: 15 residues. Germline V gives CDR1 KGHSH, CDR2 LQKENI. The CDR3 region has the DNA TGTGCCAGCTCACTCGACCCCTCTGGGGCCAACGTCCTGACTTTC. Residues: CASSLDPSGANVLTF.

The V and J genes are TRBV6-1 and TRBJ1-2; 12 nucleotides agree with TRBD1. Germline assignment: CDR1 MNHNS and CDR2 SASEGT. Trimming removed 8 bases from V and 4 bases from J; junction bases left unmatched: 14. The CDR3 extends over 17 amino acids. CDR3 residues: CASGHYQEGQGAYGYTF. The CDR3 DNA reads as TGTGCCAGCGGCCACTATCAAGAGGGACAGGGGGCCTATGGCTACACCTTC.

This clonotype has a handful of counts. The chain has TRBV6-5 and TRBJ2-5; D unclear. Trimming removed 2 bases at V and 1 base at J, with 5 bases between. This CDR3 has 13 amino acids. Germline V lookup: CDR1 MNHEY, CDR2 SVGAGI. CDR3 residues: CASSYPPQETQYF. The CDR3 nucleotides are TGTGCCAGCAGTTACCCCCCCCAAGAGACCCAGTACTTC.

This chain joins TRBV20-1 and TRBJ2-3; D ambiguous. Trimming stripped 6 bases from V and 2 bases from J, with 15 bases between. Looked up from germline, CDR1 is DFQATT and CDR2 is SNEGSKA (reference sequence). This CDR3 has 14 residues. The CDR3 is CSASRAWDTDTQYF. As DNA, the CDR3 is TGCAGTGCCAGCAGAGCGTGGGACACAGATACGCAGTATTTT.

The chain couples TRBV11-3 to TRBJ2-1, with 15 positions matching TRBD2. Germline V gives CDR1 SGHNT, CDR2 YENEEA. V was pared by 5 bases and J by 6 bases, with 14 bases of the junction left unmatched. The CDR3 length is 19 residues. The CDR3 here is CASSTRPGLAGGWGNEQFF. The CDR3 nucleotides read TGTGCCAGCAGCACCCGACCTGGACTAGCGGGAGGGTGGGGCAATGAGCAGTTCTTC.

The chain employs TRBV10-3 and TRBJ1-2, with D hard to call. Between the trimmed V and J ends, which lost 2 bases and 2 bases, there was a span of 6 bases. The CDR3 length is 13 residues. From germline, CDR1 is ENHRY and CDR2 SYGVKD. Written as DNA, the CDR3 is TGTGCCATCAGTGAGACGGGCAACTATGGCTACACCTTC. This gives the protein CAISETGNYGYTF.

The chain links TRBV6-1 to TRBJ2-7; tentatively, D is TRBD2 (7 bases). The CDR3 consists of 15 residues. From germline, CDR1 is MNHNS and CDR2 SASEGT. Between the trimmed V and J ends, which lost 6 bases and 3 bases, there was a span of 18 bases. The CDR3: CASSNGGLLGYEQYF. The CDR3 DNA is TGTGCCAGCAGCAACGGGGGGCTGCTCGGCTACGAGCAGTACTTC.

This clonotype has just one count. The chain recombines TRBV4-1 with TRBJ2-3; D gene ambiguous. Germline CDR1 is MGHRA and CDR2 is YSYEKL. The CDR3 spans 11 residues. V lost 1 base to trimming and J lost 5 bases, with 1 base between them. The CDR3 DNA follows: TGCGCCAGCAGCCAAGTAGATACGCAGTATTTT. Amino acids: CASSQVDTQYF.

V is TRBV15 and J is TRBJ1-5, with a tentative D call TRBD1 (5 bases). V shed 0 bases and J shed 7 bases, with 10 bases lying between them. Germline loops: CDR1 LNHNV, CDR2 YYDKDF (reference sequence). The CDR3 extends over 14 amino acids. CDR3 sequence: CATSRESGKQPQHF. The CDR3 nucleotides read TGTGCCACCAGCAGAGAGTCAGGGAAGCAGCCCCAGCATTTT.